This T cell receptor (beta chain) was sequenced during a study of blood T cells in healthy people across ages. This CDR3 is 14 amino acids long. Germline-derived CDR1 and CDR2 are MNHNY and SVGAGI (reference sequence). A second PCR of about 7 to 12 cycles used a sample-barcoded 5' primer and a J-beta primer mix. TCRdb reanalysed the 5' RACE reads using MiXCR and keeps one entry per CDR3 protein. This sample has fewer than 1.5 million distinct CDR3 sequences, with about 40% found just once. Note on this clonotype: One end of the junction varies from germline; a read error may be responsible.

The source material was blood. The rearrangement links TRBV6-6 to TRBJ1-2; TRBD1 aligns across 7 bases. This receptor was taken from a woman aged 18-29 years in good health. CDR3 residues: CASTRGGQGYGCTF. The CDR3 DNA sequence: TGTGCCAGCACCCGAGGGGGCCAAGGGTATGGCTGCACCTTC.